The present TCR beta chain was sequenced within a study of blood T cell repertoires in COVID-19. The V gene's germline CDR1 is SEHNR and CDR2 FQNEAQ (reference sequence). The V and J ends lost 1 base and 2 bases respectively, with 17 bases between them. The length of the CDR3 is 18 residues. Method: immunoSEQ multiplex PCR; TCRdb's copy keeps in-frame clones and lacks some. This table has around 84,000 clones, roughly 90% appearing once. Sequenced: peripheral blood. The receptor comes from a man aged 50-60 years with active COVID-19. V is TRBV7-9 and J is TRBJ1-4, with D perhaps matching TRBD1 (5 bases). CDR3 sequence: CASSLEMKGEVTNEKLFF. CDR3 DNA sequence: TGTGCCAGCAGCTTAGAGATGAAAGGGGAGGTGACTAATGAAAAACTGTTTTTT.